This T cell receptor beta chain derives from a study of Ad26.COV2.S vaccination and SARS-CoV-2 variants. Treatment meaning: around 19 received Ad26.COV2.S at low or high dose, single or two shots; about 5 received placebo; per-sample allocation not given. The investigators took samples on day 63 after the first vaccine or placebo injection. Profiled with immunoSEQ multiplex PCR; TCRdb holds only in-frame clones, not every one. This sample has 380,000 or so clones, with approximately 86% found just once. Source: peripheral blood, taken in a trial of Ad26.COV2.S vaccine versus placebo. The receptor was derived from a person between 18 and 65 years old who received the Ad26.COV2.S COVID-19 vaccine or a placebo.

CDR3 in amino acids: CASSFVRGGRQETQYF. CDR3 in DNA: TGTGCCAGCAGCTTTGTCAGGGGAGGCCGGCAAGAGACCCAGTACTTC. This chain uses TRBV5-5 with TRBJ2-5; D tentatively reads TRBD1 or TRBD2 (6 bases each). Trimming removed 2 bases from V and 2 bases from J, with 16 bases in between. The germline V gene encodes CDR1 SGHKS and CDR2 YYEKEE (reference sequence). The CDR3 totals 16 residues.